This TCR beta chain appears in the sequencing data of a study of blood T cell repertoires in COVID-19. Per the original methods: Reference gene primer amplification gave nucleated cell count estimates. Clones were read by immunoSEQ multiplex PCR, and TCRdb kept only the in-frame ones, dropping some. The DNA gave D and trimming, while V, J and clone size come from that table. The table shows a few hundred thousand clones, with roughly nine tenths occurring only once. V was pared by 7 bases and J by 3 bases, with 7 bases between. Germline CDR1 MNHNS, CDR2 SASEGT. The CDR3 sequence is 11 residues long. This clone was picked up one time.

Sequenced material: PBMCs or T cells enriched from blood (not recorded which). The sequence was collected from a woman younger than 30 who had recovered from COVID-19. The J gene is TRBJ2-7, the V gene TRBV6-1; D is uncertain. CDR3 sequence (DNA): TGTGCCAGCATGGAGTTCTACGAGCAGTACTTC. Its protein is CASMEFYEQYF.